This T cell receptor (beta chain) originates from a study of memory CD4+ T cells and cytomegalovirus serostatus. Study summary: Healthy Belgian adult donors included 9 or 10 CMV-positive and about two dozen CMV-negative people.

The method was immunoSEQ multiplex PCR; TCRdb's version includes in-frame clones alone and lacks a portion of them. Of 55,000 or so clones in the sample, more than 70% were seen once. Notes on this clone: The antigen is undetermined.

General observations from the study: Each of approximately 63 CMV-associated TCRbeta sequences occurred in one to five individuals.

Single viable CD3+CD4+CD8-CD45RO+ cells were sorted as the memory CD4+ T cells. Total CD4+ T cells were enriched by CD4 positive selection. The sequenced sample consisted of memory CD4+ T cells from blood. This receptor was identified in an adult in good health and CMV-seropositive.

The CDR3 DNA sequence: TGTGCCTGGAGTGTAGGACAGATTAGTAACTATGGCTACACCTTC. Its translation is CAWSVGQISNYGYTF. This sequence joins TRBV30 and TRBJ1-2, with a tentative D call TRBD1 (6 bases). This CDR3 has 15 amino acids. V lost 0 bases, J lost 1 base, and 12 bases lay in between. Germline CDR1 GTSNPN, CDR2 SVGIG (reference sequence).